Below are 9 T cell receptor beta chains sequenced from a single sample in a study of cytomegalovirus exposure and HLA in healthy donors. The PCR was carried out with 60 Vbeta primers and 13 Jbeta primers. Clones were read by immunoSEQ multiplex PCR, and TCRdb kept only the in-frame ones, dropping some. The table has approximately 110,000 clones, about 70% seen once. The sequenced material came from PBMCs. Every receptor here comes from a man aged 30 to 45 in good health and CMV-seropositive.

The CDR3 sequence is CASSLAQGVMNTEAFF. In DNA form, the CDR3 reads TGTGCCAGCAGCTTGGCACAGGGGGTCATGAACACTGAAGCTTTCTTT. The rearrangement links TRBV5-5 to TRBJ1-1; 8 bases match TRBD1. The J segment lost 0 bases and the V segment lost 0 bases, leaving 4 bases of the junction unmatched. CDR3 length: 16 amino acids. Germline CDR1 SGHKS, CDR2 YYEKEE (reference sequence).

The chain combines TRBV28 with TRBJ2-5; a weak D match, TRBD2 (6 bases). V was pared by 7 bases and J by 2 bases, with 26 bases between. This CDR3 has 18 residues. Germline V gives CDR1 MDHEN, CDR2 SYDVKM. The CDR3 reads CASTHSWGESAGQETQYF. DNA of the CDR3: TGTGCCAGCACCCATTCATGGGGGGAATCGGCGGGTCAAGAGACCCAGTACTTC.

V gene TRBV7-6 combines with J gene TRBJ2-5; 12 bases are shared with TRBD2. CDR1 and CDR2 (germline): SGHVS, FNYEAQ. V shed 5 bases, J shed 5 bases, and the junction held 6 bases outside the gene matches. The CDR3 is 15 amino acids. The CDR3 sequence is CASSPSLAGGETQYF. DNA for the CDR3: TGTGCCAGCAGCCCCTCTCTAGCGGGGGGGGAGACCCAGTACTTC. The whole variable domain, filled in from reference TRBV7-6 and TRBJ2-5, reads GAGVSQSPRYKVTKRGQDVALRCDPISGHVSLYWYRQALGQGPEFLTYFNYEAQQDKSGLPNDRFSAERPEGSISTLTIQRTEQRDSAMYRCASSPSLAGGETQYFGPGTRLLVL.

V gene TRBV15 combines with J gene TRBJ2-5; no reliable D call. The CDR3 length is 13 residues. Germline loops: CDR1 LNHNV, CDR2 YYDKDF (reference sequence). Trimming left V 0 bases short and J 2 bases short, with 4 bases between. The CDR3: CATSRDLQETQYF. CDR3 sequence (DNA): TGTGCCACCAGCAGAGATCTGCAAGAGACCCAGTACTTC. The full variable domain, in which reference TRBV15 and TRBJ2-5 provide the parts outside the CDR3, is DAMVIQNPRYQVTQFGKPVTLSCSQTLNHNVMYWYQQKSSQAPKLLFHYYDKDFNNEADTPDNFQSRRPNTSFCFLDIRSPGLGDTAMYLCATSRDLQETQYFGPGTRLLVL.

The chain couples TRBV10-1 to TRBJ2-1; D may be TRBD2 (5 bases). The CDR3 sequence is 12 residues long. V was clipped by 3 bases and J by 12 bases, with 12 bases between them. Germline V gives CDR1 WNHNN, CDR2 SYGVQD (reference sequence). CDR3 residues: CASSESGGLQFF. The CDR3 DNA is TGCGCCAGCAGTGAATCGGGCGGGTTGCAGTTCTTC.

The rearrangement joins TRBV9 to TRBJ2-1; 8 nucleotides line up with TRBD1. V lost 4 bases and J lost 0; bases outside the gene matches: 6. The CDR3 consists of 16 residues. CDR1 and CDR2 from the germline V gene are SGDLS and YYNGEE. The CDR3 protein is CASSPRQGRSYNEQFF. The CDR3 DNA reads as TGTGCCAGCAGCCCGAGACAGGGGCGCTCCTACAATGAGCAGTTCTTC. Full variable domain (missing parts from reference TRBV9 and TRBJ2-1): DSGVTQTPKHLITATGQRVTLRCSPRSGDLSVYWYQQSLDQGLQFLIQYYNGEERAKGNILERFSAQQFPDLHSELNLSSLELGDSALYFCASSPRQGRSYNEQFFGPGTRLTVL.

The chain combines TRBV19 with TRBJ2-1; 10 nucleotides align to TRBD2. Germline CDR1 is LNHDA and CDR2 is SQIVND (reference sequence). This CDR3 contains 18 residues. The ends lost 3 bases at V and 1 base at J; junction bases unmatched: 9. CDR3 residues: CASSIDSGGILSYNEQFF. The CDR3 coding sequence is TGTGCCAGTAGTATTGATAGCGGGGGGATCCTTTCCTACAATGAGCAGTTCTTC.

CDR3 protein: CASRPTRGRGYQPQHF. In DNA form, the CDR3 reads TGTGCAAGTCGCCCCACGCGAGGAAGGGGGTATCAGCCCCAGCATTTT. The chain carries TRBV12-2 and TRBJ1-5; TRBD1 is the table's D call, not checked against the DNA. TRBV12-2 is deemed a pseudogene. This CDR3 has 16 residues.

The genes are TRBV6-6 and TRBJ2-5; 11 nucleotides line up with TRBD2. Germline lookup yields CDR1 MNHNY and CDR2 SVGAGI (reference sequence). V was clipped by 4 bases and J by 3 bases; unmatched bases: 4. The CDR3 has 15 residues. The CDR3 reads CASSSASGGKETQYF. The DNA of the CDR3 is TGTGCCAGCAGTTCCGCTAGCGGGGGGAAAGAGACCCAGTACTTC.